The clone carrying this TCR beta chain came up a few times. During active infection, Seattle patients enrolled and were then monitored through disease. Profiling relied on immunoSEQ multiplex PCR, and the TCRdb table lists in-frame clones only, not all of them. The table includes some 370,000 clones, 80% to 90% detected once. This sample is part of a study of blood T cell repertoires in COVID-19. Study context: From the United States, Italy and Spain came samples of acute and convalescent COVID-19.

V gave up 3 bases and J gave up 2 bases, with 13 bases separating them. The CDR3 extends over 15 amino acids. Germline CDR1 GTSNPN, CDR2 SVGIG (reference sequence). This sequence joins TRBV30 and TRBJ2-2; D not resolved. This clonotype originated in a woman aged 25 to 45 with COVID-19, enrolled during active disease. The specimen sequenced was peripheral blood. The CDR3 coding sequence is TGTGCCTGGAGGTCGGGTATAGTTAACACCGGGGAGCTGTTTTTT. This translates into CAWRSGIVNTGELFF.